These T cell receptor beta chains were read from a single sample in a study of identical twins. TCRdb redid the calling of the 5' RACE reads with MiXCR, one entry per CDR3 protein. The table lists roughly 240,000 distinct CDR3 sequences, 6% to 8.5% of them singletons. These data were also reused for a study on yellow fever vaccine responses in identical twins.

Input material: CD8+ T cells sorted from blood. The receptor source for this set is a woman aged 18-29 years in good health. The CDR3 runs from the conserved cysteine through the conserved F or W. The order of the fields is J gene, V gene, CDR3 protein.

j_call: TRBJ2-1; v_call: TRBV6-2/TRBV6-3; cdr3_aa: CASSYSKRVAGSIYNEQFF
j_call: TRBJ2-7; v_call: TRBV2; cdr3_aa: CASNEEGVVSYEQYF
j_call: TRBJ1-2; v_call: TRBV12-3/TRBV12-4; cdr3_aa: CASSLAWGSNYGYTF
j_call: TRBJ2-3; v_call: TRBV7-8; cdr3_aa: CASSFVGSTDTQYF
j_call: TRBJ2-2; v_call: TRBV28; cdr3_aa: CASSLMGGYTGELFF
j_call: TRBJ1-1; v_call: TRBV12-3/TRBV12-4; cdr3_aa: CASSLPGGQTEAFF
j_call: TRBJ2-5; v_call: TRBV27; cdr3_aa: CASSFSLRGQETQYF
j_call: TRBJ2-1; v_call: TRBV12-3/TRBV12-4; cdr3_aa: CASSFGGFYNEQFF
j_call: TRBJ1-4; v_call: TRBV7-9; cdr3_aa: CASSLVLTVPEKLFF
j_call: TRBJ2-1; v_call: TRBV28; cdr3_aa: CASRKPPRQAHNEQFF
j_call: TRBJ2-4; v_call: TRBV27; cdr3_aa: CASSSHQGSAKNIQYF
j_call: TRBJ1-1; v_call: TRBV18; cdr3_aa: CASSPGRMNTEAFF
j_call: TRBJ2-5; v_call: TRBV5-1; cdr3_aa: CASSELGGTDQETQYF
j_call: TRBJ1-1; v_call: TRBV5-1; cdr3_aa: CASSLGTGGFTEAFF
j_call: TRBJ2-3; v_call: TRBV12-3/TRBV12-4; cdr3_aa: CASSPWGGGSIDTQYF
j_call: TRBJ1-1; v_call: TRBV7-9; cdr3_aa: CASSPDTNTEAFF
j_call: TRBJ2-2; v_call: TRBV4-1; cdr3_aa: CASSRRGGVGDITGELFF
j_call: TRBJ2-5; v_call: TRBV12-3/TRBV12-4; cdr3_aa: CASSGSGTRYF
j_call: TRBJ2-1; v_call: TRBV7-7; cdr3_aa: CASSLRLEGRDEQFF
j_call: TRBJ2-3; v_call: TRBV28; cdr3_aa: CASSSDRGPRLKPTDTQYF
j_call: TRBJ2-1; v_call: TRBV27; cdr3_aa: CASSWHPRNEQFF
j_call: TRBJ2-1; v_call: TRBV21-1; cdr3_aa: CASSKRVNEQFF
j_call: TRBJ2-2; v_call: TRBV7-9; cdr3_aa: CATAPRAGELFF
j_call: TRBJ1-2; v_call: TRBV27; cdr3_aa: CASSVSPSRASTF
j_call: TRBJ2-5; v_call: TRBV6-1; cdr3_aa: CASSEAGGAQETQYF
j_call: TRBJ2-7; v_call: TRBV9; cdr3_aa: CASSLDNSYEQYF
j_call: TRBJ2-1; v_call: TRBV29-1; cdr3_aa: CSAKVPGPPGEEQFF
j_call: TRBJ2-2; v_call: TRBV20-1; cdr3_aa: CSATLGLTNTGELFF
j_call: TRBJ2-1; v_call: TRBV7-9; cdr3_aa: CASSEPSGRNEQFF
j_call: TRBJ2-1; v_call: TRBV29-1; cdr3_aa: CSVYGKKREYNEQFF
j_call: TRBJ2-1; v_call: TRBV4-1; cdr3_aa: CASSQGGASGGNEQFF
j_call: TRBJ2-1; v_call: TRBV29-1; cdr3_aa: CSVLADNEQFF
j_call: TRBJ2-5; v_call: TRBV6-1; cdr3_aa: CASSPFGGTAETQYF
j_call: TRBJ1-2; v_call: TRBV25-1; cdr3_aa: CASSGGLGQGPTWNYGYTF
j_call: TRBJ2-1; v_call: TRBV24-1; cdr3_aa: CATSDLSGPYNEQFF
j_call: TRBJ2-5; v_call: TRBV20-1; cdr3_aa: CSARDGGIQETQYF
j_call: TRBJ1-5; v_call: TRBV12-5; cdr3_aa: CASGSNQPQHF